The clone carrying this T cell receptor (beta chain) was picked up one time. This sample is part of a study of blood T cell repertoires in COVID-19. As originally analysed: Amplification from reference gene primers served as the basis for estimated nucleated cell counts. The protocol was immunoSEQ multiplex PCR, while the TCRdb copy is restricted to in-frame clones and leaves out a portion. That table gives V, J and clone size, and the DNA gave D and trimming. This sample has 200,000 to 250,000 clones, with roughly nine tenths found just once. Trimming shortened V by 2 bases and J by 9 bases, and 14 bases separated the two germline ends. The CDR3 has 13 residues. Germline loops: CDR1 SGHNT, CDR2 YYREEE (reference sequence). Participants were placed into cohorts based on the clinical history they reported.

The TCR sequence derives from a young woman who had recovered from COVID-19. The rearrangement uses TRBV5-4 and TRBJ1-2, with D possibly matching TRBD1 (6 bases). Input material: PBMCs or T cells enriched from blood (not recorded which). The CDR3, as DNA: TGTGCCAGCAGCTTTGACAGGCAACTTAGCTACACCTTC. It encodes CASSFDRQLSYTF.